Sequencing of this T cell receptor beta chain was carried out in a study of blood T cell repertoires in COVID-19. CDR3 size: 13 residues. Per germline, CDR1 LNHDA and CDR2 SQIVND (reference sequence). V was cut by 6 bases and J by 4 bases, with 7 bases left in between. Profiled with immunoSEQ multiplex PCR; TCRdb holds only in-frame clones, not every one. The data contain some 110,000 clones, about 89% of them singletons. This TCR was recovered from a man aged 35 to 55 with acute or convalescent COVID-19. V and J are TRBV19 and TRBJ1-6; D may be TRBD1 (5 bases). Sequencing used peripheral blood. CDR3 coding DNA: TGTGCCAGTAGAGACAGATATAATTCACCCCTCCACTTT. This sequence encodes CASRDRYNSPLHF.